This entry lists 30 T cell receptor beta chains sequenced from one sample in a study of blood T cell repertoires in COVID-19. The method was immunoSEQ multiplex PCR; TCRdb's version includes in-frame clones alone and lacks a portion of them. Altogether more than 85,000 clones are present, approximately 90% being singletons, with the ten largest covering approximately 3.4%. Sequenced: peripheral blood. The receptor set was obtained from a woman aged 45-65 years with acute or convalescent COVID-19.

The V and J genes are TRBV5-4 and TRBJ2-7; 8 nucleotides agree with TRBD2. V lost 0 bases, J lost 0 bases, and 8 bases stayed unmatched. The CDR3 loop spans 17 amino acids. Germline V gene sequence: CDR1 SGHNT, CDR2 YYREEE (reference sequence). The CDR3 here is CASSLESGGRFSYEQYF. In DNA, the CDR3 is TGTGCCAGCAGCTTGGAGTCGGGCGGGAGGTTCTCCTACGAGCAGTACTTC.

The V gene is TRBV30, the J gene TRBJ2-3, with 13 nucleotides matching TRBD2. Germline V gene lookup returns CDR1 GTSNPN and CDR2 SVGIG (reference sequence). With 2 bases clipped from V and 2 bases from J, the junction kept 4 bases outside the gene matches. This CDR3 comprises 16 residues. CDR3 amino acids: CAWSRLAGGLTDTQYF. The CDR3 DNA sequence: TGTGCCTGGAGTAGACTAGCGGGAGGACTCACAGATACGCAGTATTTT.

The CDR3 region is CSASSTGTGSTGELFF. CDR3 nucleotides: TGCAGTGCTAGTTCTACCGGGACAGGGAGCACCGGGGAGCTGTTTTTT. The chain joins TRBV20-1 to TRBJ2-2, with 9 positions matching TRBD1. V shed 3 bases, J shed 4 bases, and the junction held 9 bases outside the gene matches. The CDR3 is made up of 16 amino acids. The V gene's germline CDR1 is DFQATT and CDR2 SNEGSKA (reference sequence).

The rearrangement links TRBV28 to TRBJ2-1, with D maybe TRBD1 (6 bases). Trimming removed 5 bases at V and 5 bases at J, with 16 bases between. The CDR3 contains 15 residues. CDR1 and CDR2 from the germline V gene are MDHEN and SYDVKM. The CDR3 loop reads CASSGRGPGHNEQFF. Here the CDR3 DNA reads TGTGCCAGCAGTGGCAGGGGTCCGGGCCACAATGAGCAGTTCTTC.

The table lists this clone with a count of one. The V and J genes are TRBV5-1 and TRBJ2-4; D call uncertain. Germline V gene sequence: CDR1 SGHRS, CDR2 YFSETQ. Trimming stripped 0 bases from V and 0 bases from J, with 10 bases between. The CDR3 is 16 residues long. The CDR3 DNA sequence: TGCGCCAGCAGCTTGGGAGGCTTCCTAGCCAAAAACATTCAGTACTTC. This translates into CASSLGGFLAKNIQYF.

The gene calls are TRBV5-1 and TRBJ2-1, with 10 bases lining up with TRBD1. The CDR3 length is 14 residues. The germline V gene has CDR1 SGHRS and CDR2 YFSETQ. V was clipped by 5 bases and J by 4 bases; unmatched bases: 3. The CDR3 spells CASRRGQGYNEQFF. CDR3 coding DNA: TGCGCCAGCAGAAGGGGACAGGGGTACAATGAGCAGTTCTTC. The full variable domain, in which reference TRBV5-1 and TRBJ2-1 provide the parts outside the CDR3, is KAGVTQTPRYLIKTRGQQVTLSCSPISGHRSVSWYQQTPGQGLQFLFEYFSETQRNKGNFPGRFSGRQFSNSRSEMNVSTLELGDSALYLCASRRGQGYNEQFFGPGTRLTVL.

The chain links TRBV2 to TRBJ2-1; the D gene is possibly TRBD1 (6 bases). This CDR3 spans 13 amino acids. CDR1 and CDR2 from the germline V gene are SNHLY and FYNNEI. The V and J ends lost 6 bases and 6 bases respectively, with 12 bases between them. CDR3 in DNA: TGTGCCAGCAGCCCTACACAGGGCAATGAGCAGTTCTTC. This codes for CASSPTQGNEQFF.

J is TRBJ2-7 and V is TRBV4-1, with 10 bases fitting TRBD2. Germline trimming cut 0 bases from V and 5 bases from J; bases unmatched to any gene: 10. CDR1 is MGHRA, CDR2 YSYEKL, per germline. The CDR3 contains 17 residues. The CDR3 loop is CASSQDPAGTSAHEQYF. The CDR3 DNA follows: TGCGCCAGCAGCCAAGATCCTGCGGGGACTAGCGCGCACGAGCAGTACTTC.

This chain uses TRBV10-3 with TRBJ2-1, with a weak D call TRBD2 (6 bases). V lost 4 bases, J lost 3 bases, and 16 bases lay in between. The CDR3 consists of 16 residues. The V gene's germline CDR1 is ENHRY and CDR2 SYGVKD. CDR3 residues: CAISGRLQAGYNEQFF. CDR3 coding DNA: TGTGCCATCAGTGGCCGACTACAAGCGGGCTACAATGAGCAGTTCTTC.

This chain joins TRBV5-1 and TRBJ1-2; 8 bases fit TRBD1. The V gene's germline CDR1 is SGHRS and CDR2 YFSETQ. The CDR3 has 15 amino acids. V lost 0 bases and J lost 8; bases outside the gene matches: 9. The CDR3 DNA reads TGCGCCAGCAGCTTGGATGGACAGGGCGTGGAAGGCTACACCTTC. As protein: CASSLDGQGVEGYTF.

This chain connects TRBV28 to TRBJ2-2, with D maybe TRBD1 (5 bases). Germline lookup yields CDR1 MDHEN and CDR2 SYDVKM. The V gene lost 3 bases and the J gene lost 0 bases, with 8 bases spanning the gap. The CDR3 consists of 15 residues. The CDR3 DNA sequence: TGTGCCAGCAGTTTGGGGCACACGAACACCGGGGAGCTGTTTTTT. It yields the protein CASSLGHTNTGELFF.

V usage is TRBV4-2 and J usage is TRBJ2-1, with TRBD2 matching over 11 bases. Trimming took 4 bases from V and 6 from J; bases not matched to a gene: 8. In germline, CDR1 is LGHNA, CDR2 YNFKEQ. The CDR3 has 16 amino acids. CDR3 coding DNA: TGTGCCAGCAGCCGAGGCCTTAGCGGGAGGGGCAATGAGCAGTTCTTC. Protein: CASSRGLSGRGNEQFF.

The rearrangement joins TRBV6-6 to TRBJ2-2, with 15 bases lining up with TRBD2. V was pared by 6 bases and J by 5 bases, with 7 bases of the junction left unmatched. The CDR3 runs to 17 residues. Per the germline V gene, CDR1 is MNHNY and CDR2 is SVGAGI (reference sequence). CDR3: CASSRTGLAGGTGELFF. As DNA, the CDR3 is TGTGCCAGCAGCCGAACTGGACTAGCGGGGGGGACCGGGGAGCTGTTTTTT.

The chain couples TRBV18 to TRBJ2-3; TRBD1 agrees at 7 bases. The ends lost 1 base at V and 2 bases at J; junction bases unmatched: 12. The CDR3 has 18 residues. CDR1 is KGHSH and CDR2 is LQKENI in the germline V gene. The CDR3 loop reads CASSPLNLGQIITDTQYF. In DNA, the CDR3 is TGTGCCAGCTCACCACTTAACCTGGGACAGATAATCACAGATACGCAGTATTTT. Full variable domain (outside the CDR3, taken from reference TRBV18 and TRBJ2-3): NAGVMQNPRHLVRRRGQEARLRCSPMKGHSHVYWYRQLPEEGLKFMVYLQKENIIDESGMPKERFSAEFPKEGPSILRIQQVVRGDSAAYFCASSPLNLGQIITDTQYFGPGTRLTVL.

The chain recombines TRBV14 with TRBJ1-1, with TRBD1 matching over 7 bases. Trimming at V came to 4 bases and at J to 5 bases, leaving 10 bases not matched to a gene. This CDR3 contains 15 residues. The germline V gene encodes CDR1 SGHDN and CDR2 FVKESK. CDR3 sequence reads: CASSRTTGAGTEAFF. The DNA of the CDR3 is TGTGCCAGCAGCCGGACTACAGGGGCGGGAACTGAAGCTTTCTTT.

V is TRBV11-1 and J is TRBJ1-2; 7 nucleotides agree with TRBD1. V was clipped by 6 bases and J by 4 bases; unmatched bases: 5. Germline lookup yields CDR1 SGHAT and CDR2 FQDESV (reference sequence). The CDR3 is 13 amino acids. In DNA form, the CDR3 reads TGTGCCAGCAGTTACAGGGGACCCTATGGCTACACCTTC. This sequence encodes CASSYRGPYGYTF. Supplemented by reference TRBV11-1 and TRBJ1-2, the full variable domain reads EAEVAQSPRYKITEKSQAVAFWCDPISGHATLYWYRQILGQGPELLVQFQDESVVDDSQLPKDRFSAERLKGVDSTLKIQPAELGDSAMYLCASSYRGPYGYTFGSGTRLTVV.

The CDR3 sequence is CASGVGQGATDEQFF. The DNA for the CDR3 is TGTGCTAGTGGTGTAGGACAGGGGGCTACAGATGAGCAGTTCTTC. The chain couples TRBV12-5 to TRBJ2-1, with 11 bases that match TRBD1. CDR3 length: 15 amino acids. With 5 bases clipped from V and 8 bases from J, the junction kept 8 bases outside the gene matches. Germline V gene sequence: CDR1 LGHNT, CDR2 FRNRAP.

The V and J genes are TRBV28 and TRBJ1-1, with a possible D match to TRBD1 (5 bases). There are 13 residues in the CDR3. The ends were cut back, 5 bases at V and 1 base at J, with 8 bases in the middle. CDR1 and CDR2 (germline): MDHEN, SYDVKM. Written as DNA, the CDR3 is TGTGCCAGCAGTAGACAGCCGAACACTGAAGCTTTCTTT. Protein sequence: CASSRQPNTEAFF.

V and J are TRBV3-1 (or the pseudogene TRBV3-2) and TRBJ2-3; 7 bases agree with TRBD2. Germline V gene lookup returns CDR1 LGHDT and CDR2 YNNKEL (reference sequence). V shed 1 base and J 3 bases; nucleotides not matched to a gene: 4. The length of the CDR3 is 15 residues. The CDR3 reads CASSQVGRGTDTQYF. CDR3 bases: TGTGCCAGCAGCCAAGTGGGGCGGGGGACAGATACGCAGTATTTT.

V is TRBV5-1 and J is TRBJ2-3, with 15 bases fitting TRBD2. CDR1 SGHRS and CDR2 YFSETQ come from the germline V gene. J was trimmed by 7 bases and V by 5 bases; bases with no gene match: 11. The CDR3 sequence is 17 residues long. CDR3 amino acids: CASSLSGGTSGRYTQYF. The CDR3 DNA sequence: TGCGCCAGCAGTCTATCTGGGGGGACTAGCGGGAGGTATACGCAGTATTTT.

The chain has TRBV5-1 and TRBJ1-1; a possible D gene is TRBD1 (6 bases). With 4 bases removed from V and 0 bases from J, the gap between germline ends came to 10 bases. The V gene's germline CDR1 is SGHRS and CDR2 YFSETQ. The CDR3 contains 14 residues. CDR3 amino acids: CASSPGVLNTEAFF. The CDR3, as DNA: TGCGCCAGCAGCCCAGGGGTGTTGAACACTGAAGCTTTCTTT.

This clone has more than one count but fewer than ten. The chain joins TRBV19 to TRBJ2-7, with D tentatively TRBD1 (6 bases). Germline V gene lookup returns CDR1 LNHDA and CDR2 SQIVND (reference sequence). The CDR3 runs 14 residues. The V gene lost 3 bases and the J gene lost 4 bases, with 13 bases spanning the gap. CDR3: CASSMYRELYEQYF. CDR3 coding DNA: TGTGCCAGTAGTATGTACAGGGAGTTGTACGAGCAGTACTTC. Variable domain in full (rest from reference TRBV19 and TRBJ2-7): DGGITQSPKYLFRKEGQNVTLSCEQNLNHDAMYWYRQDPGQGLRLIYYSQIVNDFQKGDIAEGYSVSREKKESFPLTVTSAQKNPTAFYLCASSMYRELYEQYFGPGTRLTVT.

In DNA, the CDR3 is TGCGCCAGCAGCCAAGAAGGCGGCAGGGGAAATTCACCCCTCCACTTT. Translating gives CASSQEGGRGNSPLHF. The J gene is TRBJ1-6, the V gene TRBV4-1, with D possibly being TRBD1 (6 bases). This CDR3 comprises 16 residues. Deletions cut 0 bases from V and 7 bases from J, with 13 bases between. The germline CDR1 and CDR2 sequences are MGHRA and YSYEKL.

The V gene is TRBV19, the J gene TRBJ2-3; D may be TRBD1 (6 bases). The CDR3 length is 15 residues. V was trimmed by 7 bases and J by 3 bases, leaving 17 bases between them. The V gene's germline CDR1 is LNHDA and CDR2 SQIVND (reference sequence). CDR3 bases: TGTGCCAGTAATCCTACGGGACACAGAACAGATACGCAGTATTTT. Translation gives CASNPTGHRTDTQYF.

The CDR3 coding sequence is TGTGCCACCAGTGACCCAGTCAATGAGCAGTTCTTC. Its translation is CATSDPVNEQFF. The chain has TRBV24-1 and TRBJ2-1; D is undetermined. Germline V lookup: CDR1 KGHDR, CDR2 SFDVKD. The V end lost 4 bases, the J end lost 6 bases, and 6 bases lay between the germline ends. The CDR3 spans 12 residues.

The sample holds a few counts of this clone. The rearrangement links TRBV7-2 to TRBJ2-3; possible D gene TRBD2, 6 bases. This CDR3 comprises 15 residues. The V end was cut by 2 bases, the J end by 3 bases, with 12 bases between. Germline V gives CDR1 SGHTA, CDR2 FQGNSA. The CDR3 region has the DNA TGTGCCAGCAGCTTAACCGTGACTAGTACAGATACGCAGTATTTT. It is translated as CASSLTVTSTDTQYF.

The V and J genes are TRBV7-7 and TRBJ2-5; tentative D call: TRBD1 (5 bases). This CDR3 is built from 15 residues. Germline-derived CDR1 and CDR2 are SSHAT and FNYEAQ (reference sequence). V dropped 3 bases and J dropped 8 bases, with 19 bases sitting between them. Written as DNA, the CDR3 is TGTGCCAGCAGCTTGGGTGGTGTGGGGCCCGAAACCCAGTACTTC. Translating gives CASSLGGVGPETQYF. The full variable domain, rest sourced from reference TRBV7-7 and TRBJ2-5, is GAGVSQSPRYKVTKRGQDVTLRCDPISSHATLYWYQQALGQGPEFLTYFNYEAQPDKSGLPSDRFSAERPEGSISTLTIQRTEQRDSAMYRCASSLGGVGPETQYFGPGTRLLVL.

V usage is TRBV19 and J usage is TRBJ1-1; TRBD1 might be the D (6 bases). The V end lost 3 bases, the J end lost 4 bases, and 12 bases lay between the germline ends. CDR3 length: 14 residues. Looked up from germline, CDR1 is LNHDA and CDR2 is SQIVND (reference sequence). Here the CDR3 DNA reads TGTGCCAGTAGTATCCGGGACACGGGCACTGAAGCTTTCTTT. It specifies CASSIRDTGTEAFF.

The V and J genes are TRBV28 and TRBJ2-1, with D perhaps TRBD1 (6 bases). Germline V gene lookup returns CDR1 MDHEN and CDR2 SYDVKM. The CDR3 is made up of 14 amino acids. The germline V and J ends were trimmed by 11 bases and 10 bases, with 24 bases remaining between them. The CDR3 reads CASKIQGNLPEQFF. Written as DNA, the CDR3 is TGTGCCTCGAAAATCCAGGGGAACCTCCCCGAGCAGTTCTTC.

The J gene is TRBJ1-6, the V gene TRBV11-2, with 7 bases matching TRBD1. From germline, CDR1 is SGHAT and CDR2 FQNNGV. This CDR3 is built from 15 residues. Trimming took 5 bases from V and 7 from J; bases not matched to a gene: 8. The CDR3 nucleotides are TGTGCCAGCAGCCTACGGACAGGCTCGAATTCACCCCTCCACTTT. Amino acids: CASSLRTGSNSPLHF. Full variable domain (missing parts from reference TRBV11-2 and TRBJ1-6): EAGVAQSPRYKIIEKRQSVAFWCNPISGHATLYWYQQILGQGPKLLIQFQNNGVVDDSQLPKDRFSAERLKGVDSTLKIQPAKLEDSAVYLCASSLRTGSNSPLHFGNGTRLTVT.